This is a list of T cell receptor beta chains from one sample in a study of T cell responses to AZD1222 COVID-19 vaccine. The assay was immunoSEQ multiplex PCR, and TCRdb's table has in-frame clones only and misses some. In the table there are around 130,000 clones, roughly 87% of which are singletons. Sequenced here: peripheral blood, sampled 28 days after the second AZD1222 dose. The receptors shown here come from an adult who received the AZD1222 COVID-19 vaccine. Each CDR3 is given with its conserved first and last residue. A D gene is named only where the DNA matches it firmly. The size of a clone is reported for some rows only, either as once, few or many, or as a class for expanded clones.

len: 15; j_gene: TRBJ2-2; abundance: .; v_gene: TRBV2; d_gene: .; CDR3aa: CASSPLGVQGGELFF; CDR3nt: TGTGCCAGCAGTCCTCTGGGGGTCCAGGGCGGGGAGCTGTTTTTT
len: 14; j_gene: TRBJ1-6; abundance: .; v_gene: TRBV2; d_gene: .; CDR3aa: CASSKEGGESPLHF; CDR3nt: TGTGCCAGCAGTAAGGAGGGGGGGGAGTCACCCCTCCACTTT
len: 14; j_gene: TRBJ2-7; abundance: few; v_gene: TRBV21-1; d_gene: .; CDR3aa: CASVCMGPSYEQYF; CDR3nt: TGTGCCAGCGTCTGTATGGGCCCGTCCTACGAGCAGTACTTC
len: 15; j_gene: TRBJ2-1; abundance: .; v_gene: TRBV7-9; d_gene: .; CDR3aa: CASSPDPGAYNEQFF; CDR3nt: TGTGCCAGCAGCCCCGACCCGGGGGCCTACAATGAGCAGTTCTTC
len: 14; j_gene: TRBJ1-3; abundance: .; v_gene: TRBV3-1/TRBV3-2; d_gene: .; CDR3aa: CASSQYPNADTIYF; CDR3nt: TGTGCCAGCAGCCAATACCCTAATGCGGACACCATATATTTT
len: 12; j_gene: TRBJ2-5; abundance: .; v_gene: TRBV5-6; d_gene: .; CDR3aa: CASSSFQETQYF; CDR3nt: TGTGCCAGCAGCTCGTTCCAAGAGACCCAGTACTTC
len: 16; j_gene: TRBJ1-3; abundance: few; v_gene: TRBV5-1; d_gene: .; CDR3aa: CASSLGAGHSGNTIYF; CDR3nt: TGCGCCAGCAGCTTGGGTGCAGGGCACTCTGGAAACACCATATATTTT
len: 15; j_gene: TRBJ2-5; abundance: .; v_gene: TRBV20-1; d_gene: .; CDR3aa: CSASGRGTITETQYF; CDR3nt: TGCAGTGCTAGTGGGCGGGGAACCATCACAGAGACCCAGTACTTC
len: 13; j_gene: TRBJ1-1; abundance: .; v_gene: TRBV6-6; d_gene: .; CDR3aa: CASSWGGETEAFF; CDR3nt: TGTGCCAGCAGTTGGGGGGGGGAGACTGAAGCTTTCTTT
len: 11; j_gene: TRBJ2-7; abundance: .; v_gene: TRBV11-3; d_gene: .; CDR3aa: CASSSGSEQYF; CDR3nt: TGTGCCAGCAGCTCAGGGTCCGAGCAGTACTTC
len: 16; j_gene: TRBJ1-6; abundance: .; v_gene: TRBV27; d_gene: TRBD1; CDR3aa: CASSYGQGPYNSPLHF; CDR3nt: TGTGCCAGCAGTTACGGACAGGGCCCCTATAATTCACCCCTCCACTTT
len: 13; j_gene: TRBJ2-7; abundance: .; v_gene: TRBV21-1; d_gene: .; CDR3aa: CASSALGAYEQYF; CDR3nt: TGTGCCAGCAGCGCCTTGGGGGCCTACGAGCAGTACTTC
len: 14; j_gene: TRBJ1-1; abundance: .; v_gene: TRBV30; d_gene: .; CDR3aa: CAWSVSGVNTEAFF; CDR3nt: TGTGCCTGGAGTGTATCAGGGGTGAACACTGAAGCTTTCTTT
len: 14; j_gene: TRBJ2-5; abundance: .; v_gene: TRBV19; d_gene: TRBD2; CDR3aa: CASSPSGGQETQYF; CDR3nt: TGTGCCAGTAGTCCGAGCGGGGGCCAAGAGACCCAGTACTTC
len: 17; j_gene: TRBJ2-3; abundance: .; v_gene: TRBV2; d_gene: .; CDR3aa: CASSEARTGISTDTQYF; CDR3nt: TGTGCCAGCAGTGAAGCCCGAACAGGGATTAGCACAGATACGCAGTATTTT
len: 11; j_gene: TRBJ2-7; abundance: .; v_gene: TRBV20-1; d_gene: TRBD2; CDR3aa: CSARLAGEQYF; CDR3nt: TGCAGTGCAAGACTAGCCGGAGAGCAGTACTTC
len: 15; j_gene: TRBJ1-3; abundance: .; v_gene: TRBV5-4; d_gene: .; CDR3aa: CASSSRQRSGNTIYF; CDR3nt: TGTGCCAGCAGCTCAAGACAGCGCTCTGGAAACACCATATATTTT
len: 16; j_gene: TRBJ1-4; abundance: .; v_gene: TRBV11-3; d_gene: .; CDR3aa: CASSLGRTATNEKLFF; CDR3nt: TGTGCCAGCAGCTTAGGGAGAACCGCAACTAATGAAAAACTGTTTTTT
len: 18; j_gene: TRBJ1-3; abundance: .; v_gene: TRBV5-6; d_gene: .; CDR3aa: CASSVSTGSLNSGNTIYF; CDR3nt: TGTGCCAGCAGCGTTTCTACCGGGTCGCTTAACTCTGGAAACACCATATATTTT
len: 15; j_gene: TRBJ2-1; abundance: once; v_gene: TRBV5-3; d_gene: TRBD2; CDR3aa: CARSNKREYYNEQFF; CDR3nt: TGTGCCAGAAGCAACAAGCGGGAGTACTACAATGAGCAGTTCTTC
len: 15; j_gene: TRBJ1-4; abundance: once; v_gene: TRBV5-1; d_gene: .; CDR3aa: CASSLSGTPNEKLFF; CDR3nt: TGCGCCAGCAGCTTGTCCGGAACCCCAAATGAAAAACTGTTTTTT
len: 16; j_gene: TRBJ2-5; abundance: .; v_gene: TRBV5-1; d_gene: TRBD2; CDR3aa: CASSPGLAGAEETQYF; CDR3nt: TGCGCCAGCAGCCCCGGACTAGCGGGGGCCGAAGAGACCCAGTACTTC
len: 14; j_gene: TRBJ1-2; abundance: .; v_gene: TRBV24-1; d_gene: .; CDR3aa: CATSDPRDQSGYTF; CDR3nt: TGTGCCACCAGTGATCCCAGGGATCAGTCTGGCTACACCTTC
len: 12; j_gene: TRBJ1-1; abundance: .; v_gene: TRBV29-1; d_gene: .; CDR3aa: CSVAFENTEAFF; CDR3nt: TGCAGCGTTGCTTTTGAGAACACTGAAGCTTTCTTT
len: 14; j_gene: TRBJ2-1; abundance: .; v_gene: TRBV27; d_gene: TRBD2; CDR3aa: CASRLAGGIGEQFF; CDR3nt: TGTGCCAGCAGACTAGCGGGGGGTATAGGTGAGCAGTTCTTC
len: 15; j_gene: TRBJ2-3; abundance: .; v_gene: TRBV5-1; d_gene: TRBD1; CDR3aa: CASSLARQGADTQYF; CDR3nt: TGCGCCAGCAGCTTGGCGAGACAGGGGGCAGATACGCAGTATTTT
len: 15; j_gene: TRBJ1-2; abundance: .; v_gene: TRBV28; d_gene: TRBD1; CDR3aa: CASSLWTGDDYGYTF; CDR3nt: TGTGCCAGCAGTTTATGGACAGGGGACGACTATGGCTACACCTTC
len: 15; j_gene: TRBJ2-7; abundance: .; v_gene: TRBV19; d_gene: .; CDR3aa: CASSQSSGTSYEQYF; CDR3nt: TGTGCCAGTAGTCAATCATCGGGCACCTCCTACGAGCAGTACTTC
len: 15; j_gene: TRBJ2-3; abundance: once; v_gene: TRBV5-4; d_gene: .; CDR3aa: CASSPGGGEADTQYF; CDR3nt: TGTGCCAGCAGCCCTGGGGGCGGGGAGGCAGATACGCAGTATTTT
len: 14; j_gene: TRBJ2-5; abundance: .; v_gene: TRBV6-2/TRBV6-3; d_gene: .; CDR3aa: CASSYGGYQETQYF; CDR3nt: TGTGCCAGCAGTTATGGAGGGTACCAAGAGACCCAGTACTTC
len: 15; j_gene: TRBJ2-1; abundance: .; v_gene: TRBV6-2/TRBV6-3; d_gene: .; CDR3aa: CASSYRTPYYNEQFF; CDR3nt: TGTGCCAGCAGTTACAGGACTCCCTATTACAATGAGCAGTTCTTC
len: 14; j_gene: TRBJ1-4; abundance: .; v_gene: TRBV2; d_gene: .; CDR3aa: CASSENRDNEKLFF; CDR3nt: TGTGCCAGCAGTGAAAACAGAGATAATGAAAAACTGTTTTTT
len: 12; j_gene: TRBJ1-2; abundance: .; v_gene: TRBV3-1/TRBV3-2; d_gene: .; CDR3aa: CASSQSGSGYTF; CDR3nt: TGTGCCAGCAGCCAATCCGGGTCTGGCTACACCTTC
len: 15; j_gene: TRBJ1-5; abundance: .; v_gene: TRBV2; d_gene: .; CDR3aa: CASSPDGGGGQPQHF; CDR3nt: TGTGCCAGCAGCCCCGACGGTGGAGGAGGTCAGCCCCAGCATTTT
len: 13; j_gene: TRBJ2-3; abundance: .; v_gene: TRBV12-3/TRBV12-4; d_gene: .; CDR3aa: CASTRGVTDTQYF; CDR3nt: TGTGCCAGCACCCGCGGGGTTACAGATACGCAGTATTTT
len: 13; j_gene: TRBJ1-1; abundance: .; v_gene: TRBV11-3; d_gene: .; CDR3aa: CASSLDVNTEAFF; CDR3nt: TGTGCCAGCAGCTTAGACGTGAACACTGAAGCTTTCTTT
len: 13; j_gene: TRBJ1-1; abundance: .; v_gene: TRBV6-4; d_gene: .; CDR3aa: CASSLTENTEAFF; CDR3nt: TGTGCCAGCAGTCTGACGGAGAACACTGAAGCTTTCTTT
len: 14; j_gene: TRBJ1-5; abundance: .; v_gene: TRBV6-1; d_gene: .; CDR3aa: CASSETGMSQPQHF; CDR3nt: TGTGCCAGCAGTGAAACTGGGATGAGTCAGCCCCAGCATTTT
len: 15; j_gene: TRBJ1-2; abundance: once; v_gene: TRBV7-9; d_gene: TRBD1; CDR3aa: CASSYHGQGASGYTF; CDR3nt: TGTGCCAGCAGCTACCACGGACAGGGGGCTTCTGGCTACACCTTC
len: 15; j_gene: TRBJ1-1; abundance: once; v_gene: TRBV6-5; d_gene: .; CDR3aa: CASSYSKKVSTEAFF; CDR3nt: TGTGCCAGCAGTTACTCAAAGAAAGTCAGCACTGAAGCTTTCTTT
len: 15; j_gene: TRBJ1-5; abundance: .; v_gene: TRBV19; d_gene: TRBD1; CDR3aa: CASSARGEAGQPQHF; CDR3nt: TGTGCCAGTAGCGCCAGGGGGGAAGCAGGGCAGCCCCAGCATTTT
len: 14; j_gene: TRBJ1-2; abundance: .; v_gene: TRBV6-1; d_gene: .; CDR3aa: CASSEVTGTYGYTF; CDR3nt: TGTGCCAGCAGTGAGGTAACAGGAACCTATGGCTACACCTTC
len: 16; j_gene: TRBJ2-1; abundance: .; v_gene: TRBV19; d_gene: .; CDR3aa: CASSSVSAGLFNEQFF; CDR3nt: TGTGCCAGTAGTAGCGTCAGCGCAGGTCTGTTCAATGAGCAGTTCTTC
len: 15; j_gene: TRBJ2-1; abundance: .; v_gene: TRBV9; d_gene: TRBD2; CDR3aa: CASSGSGSTPNEQFF; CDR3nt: TGTGCCAGCAGCGGTAGCGGGAGCACACCCAATGAGCAGTTCTTC
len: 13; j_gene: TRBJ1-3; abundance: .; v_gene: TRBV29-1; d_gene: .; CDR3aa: CSVQGISGNTIYF; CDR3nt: TGCAGCGTTCAGGGCATCTCTGGAAACACCATATATTTT
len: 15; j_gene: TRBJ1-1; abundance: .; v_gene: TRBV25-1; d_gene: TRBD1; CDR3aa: CASSDDRTGNTEAFF; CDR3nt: TGTGCCAGCAGTGATGATCGGACAGGAAACACTGAAGCTTTCTTT
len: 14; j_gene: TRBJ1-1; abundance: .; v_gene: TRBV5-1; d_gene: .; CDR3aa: CASSADSLNTEAFF; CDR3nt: TGCGCCAGCAGCGCGGACAGCTTGAACACTGAAGCTTTCTTT
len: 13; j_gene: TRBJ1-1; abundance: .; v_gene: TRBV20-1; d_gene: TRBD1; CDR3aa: CSASPDRGLVAFF; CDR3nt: TGCAGTGCTAGTCCGGACAGGGGGCTTGTGGCTTTCTTT
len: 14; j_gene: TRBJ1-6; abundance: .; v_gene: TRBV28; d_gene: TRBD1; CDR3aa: CASSSGQGDSPLHF; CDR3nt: TGTGCCAGCAGCTCCGGACAGGGAGATTCACCCCTCCACTTT
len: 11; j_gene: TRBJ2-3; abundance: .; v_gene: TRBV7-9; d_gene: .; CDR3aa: CASGGTDTQYF; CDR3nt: TGTGCCAGCGGGGGCACAGATACGCAGTATTTT
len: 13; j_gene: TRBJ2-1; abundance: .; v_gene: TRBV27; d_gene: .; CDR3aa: CASGRDTYNEQFF; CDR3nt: TGTGCCAGCGGCCGGGACACCTACAATGAGCAGTTCTTC
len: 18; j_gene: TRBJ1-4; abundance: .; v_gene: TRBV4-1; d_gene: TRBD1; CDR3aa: CASSQDESRQGLNEKLFF; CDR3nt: TGCGCCAGCAGCCAAGATGAATCTAGACAGGGCCTGAATGAAAAACTGTTTTTT
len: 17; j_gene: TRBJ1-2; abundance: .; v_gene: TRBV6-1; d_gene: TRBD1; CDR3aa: CASSERWDRGPFYGYTF; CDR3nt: TGTGCCAGCAGTGAAAGGTGGGACAGGGGCCCCTTCTATGGCTACACCTTC
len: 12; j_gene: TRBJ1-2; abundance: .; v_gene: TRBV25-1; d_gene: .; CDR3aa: CASSELGYGYTF; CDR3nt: TGTGCCAGCAGTGAATTGGGGTATGGCTACACCTTC